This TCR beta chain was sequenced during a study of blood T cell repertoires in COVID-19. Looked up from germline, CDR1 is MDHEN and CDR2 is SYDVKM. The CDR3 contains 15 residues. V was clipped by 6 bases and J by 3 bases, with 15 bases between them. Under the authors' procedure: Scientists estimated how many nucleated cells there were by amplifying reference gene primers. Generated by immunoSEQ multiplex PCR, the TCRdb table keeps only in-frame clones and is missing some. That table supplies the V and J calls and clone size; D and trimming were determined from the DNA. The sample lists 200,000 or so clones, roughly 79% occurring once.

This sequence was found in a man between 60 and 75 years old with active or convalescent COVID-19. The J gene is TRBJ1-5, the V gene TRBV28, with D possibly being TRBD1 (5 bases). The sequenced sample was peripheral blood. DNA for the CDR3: TGTGCCAGCAGGCGAGCGGGGGGGTACAATCAGCCCCAGCATTTT. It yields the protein CASRRAGGYNQPQHF.